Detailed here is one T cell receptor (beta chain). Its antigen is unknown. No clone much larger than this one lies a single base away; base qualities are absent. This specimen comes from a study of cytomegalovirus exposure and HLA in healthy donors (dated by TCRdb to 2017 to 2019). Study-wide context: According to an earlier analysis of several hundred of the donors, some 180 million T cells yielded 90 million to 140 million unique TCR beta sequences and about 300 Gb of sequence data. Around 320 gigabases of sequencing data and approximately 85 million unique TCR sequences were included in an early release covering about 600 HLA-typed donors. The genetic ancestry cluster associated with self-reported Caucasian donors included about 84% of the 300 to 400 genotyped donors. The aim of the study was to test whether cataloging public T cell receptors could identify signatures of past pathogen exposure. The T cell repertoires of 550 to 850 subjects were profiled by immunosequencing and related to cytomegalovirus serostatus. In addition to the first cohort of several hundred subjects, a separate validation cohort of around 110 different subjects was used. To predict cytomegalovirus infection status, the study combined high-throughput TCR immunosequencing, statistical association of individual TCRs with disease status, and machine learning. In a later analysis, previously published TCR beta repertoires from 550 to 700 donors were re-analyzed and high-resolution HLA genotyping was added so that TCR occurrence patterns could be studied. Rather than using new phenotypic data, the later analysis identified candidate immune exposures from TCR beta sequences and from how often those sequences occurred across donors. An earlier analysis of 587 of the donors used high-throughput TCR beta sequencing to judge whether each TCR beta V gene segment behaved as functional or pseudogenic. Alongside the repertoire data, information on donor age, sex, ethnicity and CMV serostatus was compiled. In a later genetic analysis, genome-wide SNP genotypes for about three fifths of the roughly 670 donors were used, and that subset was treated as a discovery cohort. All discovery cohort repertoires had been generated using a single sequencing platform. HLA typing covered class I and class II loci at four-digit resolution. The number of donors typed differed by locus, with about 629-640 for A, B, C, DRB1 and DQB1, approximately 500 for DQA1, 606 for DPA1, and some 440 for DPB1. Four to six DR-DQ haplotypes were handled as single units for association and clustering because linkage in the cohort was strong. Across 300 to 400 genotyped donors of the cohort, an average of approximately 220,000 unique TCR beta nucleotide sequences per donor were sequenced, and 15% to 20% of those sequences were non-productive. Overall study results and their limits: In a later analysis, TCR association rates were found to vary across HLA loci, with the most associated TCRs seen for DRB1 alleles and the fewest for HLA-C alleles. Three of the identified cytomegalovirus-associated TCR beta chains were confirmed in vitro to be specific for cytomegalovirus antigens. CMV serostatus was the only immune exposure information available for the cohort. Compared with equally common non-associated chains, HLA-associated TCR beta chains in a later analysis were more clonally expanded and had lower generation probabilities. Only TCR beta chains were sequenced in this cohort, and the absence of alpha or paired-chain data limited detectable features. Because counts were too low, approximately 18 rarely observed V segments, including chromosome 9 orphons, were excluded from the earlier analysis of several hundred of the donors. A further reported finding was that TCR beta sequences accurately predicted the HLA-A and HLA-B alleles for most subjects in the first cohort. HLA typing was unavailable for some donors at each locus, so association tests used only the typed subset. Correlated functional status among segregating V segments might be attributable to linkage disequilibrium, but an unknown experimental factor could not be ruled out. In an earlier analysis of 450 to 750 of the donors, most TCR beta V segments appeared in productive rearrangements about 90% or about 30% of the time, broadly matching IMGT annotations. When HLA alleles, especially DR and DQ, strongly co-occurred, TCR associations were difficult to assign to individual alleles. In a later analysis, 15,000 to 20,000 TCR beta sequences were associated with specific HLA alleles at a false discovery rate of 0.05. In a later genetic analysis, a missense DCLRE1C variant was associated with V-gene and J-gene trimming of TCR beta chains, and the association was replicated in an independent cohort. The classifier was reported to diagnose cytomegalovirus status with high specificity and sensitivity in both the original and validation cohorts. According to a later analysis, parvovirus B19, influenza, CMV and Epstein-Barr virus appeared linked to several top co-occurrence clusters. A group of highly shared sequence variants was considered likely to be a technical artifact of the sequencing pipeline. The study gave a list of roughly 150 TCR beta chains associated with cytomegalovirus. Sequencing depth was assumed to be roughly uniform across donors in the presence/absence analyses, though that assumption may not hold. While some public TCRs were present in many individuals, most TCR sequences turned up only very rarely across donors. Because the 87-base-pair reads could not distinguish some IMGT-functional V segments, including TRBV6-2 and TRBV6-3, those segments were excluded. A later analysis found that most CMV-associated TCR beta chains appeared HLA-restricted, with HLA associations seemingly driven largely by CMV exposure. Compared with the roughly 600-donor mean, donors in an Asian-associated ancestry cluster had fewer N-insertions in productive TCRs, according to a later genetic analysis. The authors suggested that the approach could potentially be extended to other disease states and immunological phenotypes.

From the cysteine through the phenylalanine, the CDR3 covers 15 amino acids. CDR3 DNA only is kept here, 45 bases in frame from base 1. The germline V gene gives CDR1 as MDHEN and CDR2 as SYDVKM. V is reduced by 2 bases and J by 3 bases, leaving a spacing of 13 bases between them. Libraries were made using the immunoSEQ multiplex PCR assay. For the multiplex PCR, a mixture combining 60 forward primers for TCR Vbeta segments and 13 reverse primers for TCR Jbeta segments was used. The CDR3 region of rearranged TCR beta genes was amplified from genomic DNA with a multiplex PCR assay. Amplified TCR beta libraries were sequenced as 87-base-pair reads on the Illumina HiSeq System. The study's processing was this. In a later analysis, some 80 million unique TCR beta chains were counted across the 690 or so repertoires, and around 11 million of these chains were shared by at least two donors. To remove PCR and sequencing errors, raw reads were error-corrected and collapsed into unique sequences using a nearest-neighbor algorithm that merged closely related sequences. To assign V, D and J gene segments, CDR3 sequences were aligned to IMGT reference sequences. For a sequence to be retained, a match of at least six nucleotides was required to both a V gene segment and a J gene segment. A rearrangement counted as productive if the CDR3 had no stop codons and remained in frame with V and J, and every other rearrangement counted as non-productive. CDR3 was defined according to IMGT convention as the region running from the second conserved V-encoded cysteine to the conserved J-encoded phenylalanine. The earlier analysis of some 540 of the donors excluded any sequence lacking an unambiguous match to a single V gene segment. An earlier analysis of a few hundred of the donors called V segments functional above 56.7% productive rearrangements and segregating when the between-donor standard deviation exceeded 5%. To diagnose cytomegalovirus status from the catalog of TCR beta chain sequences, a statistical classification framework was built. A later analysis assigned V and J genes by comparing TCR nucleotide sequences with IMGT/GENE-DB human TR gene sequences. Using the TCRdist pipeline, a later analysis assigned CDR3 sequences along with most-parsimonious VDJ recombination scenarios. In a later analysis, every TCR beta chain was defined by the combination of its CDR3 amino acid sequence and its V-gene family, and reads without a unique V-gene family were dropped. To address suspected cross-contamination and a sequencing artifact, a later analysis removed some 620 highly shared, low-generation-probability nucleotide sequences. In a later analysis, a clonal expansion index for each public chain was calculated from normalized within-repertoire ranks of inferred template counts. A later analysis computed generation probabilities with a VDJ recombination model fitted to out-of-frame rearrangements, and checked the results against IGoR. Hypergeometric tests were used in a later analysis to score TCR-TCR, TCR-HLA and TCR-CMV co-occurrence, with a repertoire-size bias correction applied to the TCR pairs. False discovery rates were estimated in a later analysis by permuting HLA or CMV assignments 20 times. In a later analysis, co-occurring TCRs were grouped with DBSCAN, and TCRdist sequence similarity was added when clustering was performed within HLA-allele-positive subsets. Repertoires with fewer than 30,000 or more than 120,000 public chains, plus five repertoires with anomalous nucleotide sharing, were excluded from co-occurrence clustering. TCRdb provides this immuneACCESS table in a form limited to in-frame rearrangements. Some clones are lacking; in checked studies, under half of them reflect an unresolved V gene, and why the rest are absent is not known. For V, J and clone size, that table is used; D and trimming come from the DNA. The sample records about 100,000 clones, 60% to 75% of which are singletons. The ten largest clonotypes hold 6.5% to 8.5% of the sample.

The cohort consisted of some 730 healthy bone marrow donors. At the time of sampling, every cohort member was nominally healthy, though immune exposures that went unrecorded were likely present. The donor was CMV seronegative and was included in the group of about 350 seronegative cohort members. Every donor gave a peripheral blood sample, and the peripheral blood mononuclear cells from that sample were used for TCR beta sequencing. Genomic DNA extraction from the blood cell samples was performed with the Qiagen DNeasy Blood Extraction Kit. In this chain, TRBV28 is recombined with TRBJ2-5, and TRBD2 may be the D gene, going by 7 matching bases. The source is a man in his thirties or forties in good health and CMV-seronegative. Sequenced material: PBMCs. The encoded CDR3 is CASSLPAGAKETQYF. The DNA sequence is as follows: TGTGCCAGCAGTTTACCCGCGGGGGCTAAAGAGACCCAGTACTTC. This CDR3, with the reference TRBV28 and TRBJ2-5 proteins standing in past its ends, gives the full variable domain DVKVTQSSRYLVKRTGEKVFLECVQDMDHENMFWYRQDPGLGLRLIYFSYDVKMKEKGDIPEGYSVSREKKERFSLILESASTNQTSMYLCASSLPAGAKETQYFGPGTRLLVL.